The 2 T cell receptor beta chains listed next were all sequenced from one sample in a study of blood T cell repertoires in COVID-19. TCRdb keeps only in-frame clones here, not all; method: immunoSEQ multiplex PCR. The sample has 250,000 to 350,000 clones, about 93% seen once. Sequencing was carried out using PBMCs or T cells enriched from blood (not recorded which). The receptors stem from a young woman who had recovered from COVID-19.

The chain employs TRBV27 and TRBJ2-5, with TRBD1 as a possible D gene (5 bases). This CDR3 spans 12 amino acids. V gave up 3 bases and J gave up 5 bases, with 7 bases separating them. Germline loops: CDR1 MNHEY, CDR2 SMNVEV (reference sequence). The CDR3 here is CASSFAGETQYF. CDR3 coding DNA: TGTGCCAGCAGTTTCGCAGGGGAGACCCAGTACTTC.

The J gene is TRBJ2-1, the V gene TRBV7-9; possible D gene TRBD2, 6 bases. This CDR3 has 15 amino acids. Between the trimmed V and J ends, which lost 4 bases and 11 bases, there was a span of 21 bases. CDR1 is SEHNR, CDR2 FQNEAQ, per germline (reference sequence). For the CDR3, the DNA is TGTGCCAGCAGCTCCCGGGACTCTTATAACGCCAAGCAGTTCTTC. This sequence encodes CASSSRDSYNAKQFF.